These T cell receptor beta chains were read from a single sample in a study of OX40 agonist ivuxolimab in advanced cancers. The method was immunoSEQ multiplex PCR; TCRdb's version includes in-frame clones alone and lacks a portion of them. The sample holds approximately 49,000 clones, about 86% seen once. The specimen comprised CD4+ or CD8+ T cells sorted from blood, sampled in a trial of the OX40 agonist ivuxolimab. The receptors were sampled from an adult with an advanced solid tumor such as melanoma, head and neck, liver or kidney cancer. Both conserved end residues are part of each CDR3. D genes are given only for firm matches. Size values are once, few and many counts, or a class for expanded clones, and some rows have none.

D gene	clone size	V gene	J gene	CDR3 DNA	CDR3 protein
.	.	TRBV19	TRBJ2-1	TGTGCCAGTAGTGAATCACTAGATGGCAATGAGCAGTTCTTC	CASSESLDGNEQFF
.	once	TRBV6-6	TRBJ1-5	TGTGCCAGCAGTTCTCTTAGCAATCAGCCCCAGCATTTT	CASSSLSNQPQHF
.	.	TRBV25-1	TRBJ1-2	TGTGCCAGCAGTGAAGGTACAGGGACCTATGGCTACACCTTC	CASSEGTGTYGYTF
.	.	TRBV19	TRBJ2-4	TGTGCCAGTAGTACCAGACAGGACACCAAAAACATTCAGTACTTC	CASSTRQDTKNIQYF
.	once	TRBV5-4	TRBJ1-1	TGTGCCAGCAGGTCAATCGGACAGATCAACACTGAAGCTTTCTTT	CASRSIGQINTEAFF
.	.	TRBV11-1	TRBJ1-5	TGTGCCAGCAGCTTAGCGTGTGAGGGTGTGAGCAATCAGCCCCAGCATTTT	CASSLACEGVSNQPQHF
TRBD1	.	TRBV11-2	TRBJ1-2	TGTGCCAGCAGCTTAGATCCGCCGGGACAGGGATCTGATCGCTACACCTTC	CASSLDPPGQGSDRYTF
TRBD2	once	TRBV9	TRBJ2-1	TGTGCCAGCAGCGAAAGGGGGACTAGCGGGGTCAATGAGCAGTTCTTC	CASSERGTSGVNEQFF
.	once	TRBV25-1	TRBJ2-7	TGTGCCAGCAGTGAATTAGGACACGCCAACTCCTACGAGCAGTACTTC	CASSELGHANSYEQYF
.	.	TRBV27	TRBJ2-1	TGTGCCAGCCCCCCAACGCACCGCTCCTACAATGAGCAGTTCTTC	CASPPTHRSYNEQFF
TRBD2	.	TRBV5-1	TRBJ2-7	TGCGCCAGCAGCCCAGGTGGTTGGGGGGGAGAGCAGTACTTC	CASSPGGWGGEQYF
TRBD1	.	TRBV4-1	TRBJ1-5	TGCGCCAGCAGCCAGGCGGGGTTGGAGGGGGCGATCGTCGGTCAGCCCCAGCATTTT	CASSQAGLEGAIVGQPQHF
TRBD2	once	TRBV14	TRBJ2-7	TGTGCCAGCAGCCGACTAAGCGGGAGCTCCTACGAGCAGTACTTC	CASSRLSGSSYEQYF
.	.	TRBV5-8	TRBJ2-5	TGTGCCAGCAGCCTCCTGTCACAAGAGACCCAGTACTTC	CASSLLSQETQYF
.	.	TRBV10-3	TRBJ2-3	TGTGCCATCAGCTCCTCTAGGAAGGGCACAGATACGCAGTATTTT	CAISSSRKGTDTQYF
.	.	TRBV20-1	TRBJ2-3	TGCAGTGCTCGTACGGGGCCGCAGTATTTT	CSARTGPQYF
.	.	TRBV9	TRBJ1-1	TGTGCCAGCAGCGAGATCGGGGACGAAGCTTTCTTT	CASSEIGDEAFF
.	once	TRBV6-1	TRBJ2-7	TGTGCCAGCAGTGATCTTTCGACTCCGGGGGGCCACGAGCAGTACTTC	CASSDLSTPGGHEQYF
.	.	TRBV5-1	TRBJ1-1	TGCGCCAGCAGTAGGATGGGGGATGGCACTGAAGCTTTCTTT	CASSRMGDGTEAFF
TRBD1	.	TRBV10-3	TRBJ2-2	TGTGCCATCAGTGAGCCCCCGTCTTTTTTCGGGACAGTAGAGATCGGGGAGCTGTTTTTT	CAISEPPSFFGTVEIGELFF
TRBD1	.	TRBV18	TRBJ2-7	TGTGCCAGCTCACCAACCGGGACAGGGACCTACGAGCAGTACTTC	CASSPTGTGTYEQYF
TRBD2	.	TRBV28	TRBJ2-3	TGTGCCAGCAGCCCGGGGGGTAGCACAGATACGCAGTATTTT	CASSPGGSTDTQYF
.	.	TRBV2	TRBJ2-7	TGTGCCAGCAAATCGACGGGGAACTCCTACGAGCAGTACTTC	CASKSTGNSYEQYF
.	.	TRBV7-2	TRBJ2-6	TGTGCCAGCAGCTTAGGTATATTCTTCTCTGGGGCCAACGTCCTGACTTTC	CASSLGIFFSGANVLTF
.	.	TRBV15	TRBJ1-4	TGTGCCACCAGCAGAGATCTTTATAATGAAAAACTGTTTTTT	CATSRDLYNEKLFF
.	.	TRBV7-9	TRBJ2-1	TGTGCCAGCAGCCCCCCGATAGACAATGAGCAGTTCTTC	CASSPPIDNEQFF
.	few	TRBV11-2	TRBJ1-1	TGTGCCAGCAGCCAACAGGGGAACACTGAAGCTTTCTTT	CASSQQGNTEAFF
.	.	TRBV19	TRBJ2-7	TGTGCCAGTAGTATATCGTCCTATAAATTCTACGAGCAGTACTTC	CASSISSYKFYEQYF
.	.	TRBV9	TRBJ2-3	TGTGCCAGCAGCGTAGACGCGGAAACAGATACGCAGTATTTT	CASSVDAETDTQYF
TRBD2	few	TRBV5-8	TRBJ2-3	TGTGCCAGCAGCCCTGGGGGGACTAGCGGCACAGATACGCAGTATTTT	CASSPGGTSGTDTQYF
TRBD2	once	TRBV6-6	TRBJ2-1	TGTGCCAGCACTAGCGGGAGGGGTGGGGAGCAGTTCTTC	CASTSGRGGEQFF
.	.	TRBV9	TRBJ2-5	TGTGCCAGCAGCGTCGGAGGGGGAGAGACCCAGTACTTC	CASSVGGGETQYF
TRBD1	.	TRBV6-9	TRBJ1-1	TGTGCCAGCAGTTTCCCCGACAGGGGCCTCACTGAAGCTTTCTTT	CASSFPDRGLTEAFF
.	.	TRBV6-5	TRBJ2-7	TGTGCCAGCAGTGGGGGACTCATTCGCGAGCAGTACTTC	CASSGGLIREQYF
TRBD2	.	TRBV5-4	TRBJ2-3	TGTGCCAGCAGCTACCGCCTAGCGGGAGGCAGCACAGATACGCAGTATTTT	CASSYRLAGGSTDTQYF
.	.	TRBV11-2	TRBJ2-3	TGTGCCAGCAGCTTAGCCCCCGGGCCGGGAGATACGCAGTATTTT	CASSLAPGPGDTQYF
.	.	TRBV5-1	TRBJ2-6	TGCGCCAGCAGCTTCACTAGTTCGGGGGCCAACGTCCTGACTTTC	CASSFTSSGANVLTF
TRBD2	once	TRBV5-8	TRBJ2-7	TGTGCCAGCCTACCCGAGACTAGCGGGGCCTCCTACGAGCAGTACTTC	CASLPETSGASYEQYF
TRBD2	once	TRBV11-2	TRBJ2-7	TGTGCCAGCAGCCCAAGGACTAGCGGGAGTTCCACCTACGAGCAGTACTTC	CASSPRTSGSSTYEQYF
TRBD2	.	TRBV30	TRBJ2-1	TGTGCCTGGAGAAAAGAAGGGAGGGCTAGCGGAGATTATCATGAGCAGTTCTTC	CAWRKEGRASGDYHEQFF
TRBD2	.	TRBV30	TRBJ2-7	TGTGCCTGGAGTGTGACTAGCGGGAGATCCTACGAGCAGTACTTC	CAWSVTSGRSYEQYF
.	.	TRBV5-1	TRBJ1-1	TGCGCCAGCAGCAGGGGTGGAACTGAAGCTTTCTTT	CASSRGGTEAFF
.	.	TRBV5-5	TRBJ2-7	TGTGCCAGCAGTTTAACCGGTAGATACGAGCAGTACTTC	CASSLTGRYEQYF
.	once	TRBV12-2	TRBJ2-5	TGTGCAAGTCGCCCCAACGGGGCTAGCGGGAGTGTAGAGACCCAGTACTTC	CASRPNGASGSVETQYF
TRBD1	once	TRBV10-3	TRBJ2-7	TGTGCCACAATTGGGTACAGGGGTGATCCCGAGCAGTACTTC	CATIGYRGDPEQYF
.	.	TRBV28	TRBJ1-2	TGTGCCAGCAGTACCCCCGGGAATCCTAGTGGCTACACCTTC	CASSTPGNPSGYTF
TRBD1	.	TRBV7-2	TRBJ1-6	TGTGCCAGCACCCAACAGGGGGGCTCACCCCTCCACTTT	CASTQQGGSPLHF
.	.	TRBV6-6	TRBJ1-2	TGTGCCAGCAGTTACCCTAACGATCATGGCTACACCTTC	CASSYPNDHGYTF